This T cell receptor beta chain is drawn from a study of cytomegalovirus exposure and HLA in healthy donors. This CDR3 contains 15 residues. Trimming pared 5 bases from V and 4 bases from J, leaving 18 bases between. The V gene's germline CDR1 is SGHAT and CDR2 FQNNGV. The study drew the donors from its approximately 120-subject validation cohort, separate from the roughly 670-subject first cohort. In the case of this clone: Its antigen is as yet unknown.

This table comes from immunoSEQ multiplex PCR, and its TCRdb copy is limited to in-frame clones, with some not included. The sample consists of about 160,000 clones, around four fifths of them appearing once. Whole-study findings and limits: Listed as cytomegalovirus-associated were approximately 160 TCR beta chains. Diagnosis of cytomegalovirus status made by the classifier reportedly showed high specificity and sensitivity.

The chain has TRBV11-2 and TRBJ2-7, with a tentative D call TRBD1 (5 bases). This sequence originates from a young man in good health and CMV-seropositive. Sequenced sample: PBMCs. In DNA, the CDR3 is TGTGCCAGCAGCAGGGGCCCGGGCAGGAGTTACGAGCAGTACTTC. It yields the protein CASSRGPGRSYEQYF.